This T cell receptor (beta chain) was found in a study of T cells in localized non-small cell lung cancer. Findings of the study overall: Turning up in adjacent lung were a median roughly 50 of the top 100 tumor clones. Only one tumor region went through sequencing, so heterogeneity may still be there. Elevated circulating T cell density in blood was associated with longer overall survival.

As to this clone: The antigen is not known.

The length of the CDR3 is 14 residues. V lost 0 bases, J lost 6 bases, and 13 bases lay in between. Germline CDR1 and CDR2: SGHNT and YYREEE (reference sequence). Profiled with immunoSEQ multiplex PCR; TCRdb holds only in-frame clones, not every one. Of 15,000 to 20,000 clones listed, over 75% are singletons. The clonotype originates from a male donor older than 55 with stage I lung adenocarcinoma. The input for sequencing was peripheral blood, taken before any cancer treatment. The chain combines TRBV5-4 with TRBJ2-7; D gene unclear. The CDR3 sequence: CASSLVQAKGEQYF. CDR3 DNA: TGTGCCAGCAGCTTGGTTCAGGCCAAGGGCGAGCAGTACTTC.